The table lists the clone carrying this T cell receptor beta chain with a few counts. Its target is not known. Sequence data for DNA of cultured CD4+ T cells were generated by the Oncomine TCR Beta short-read assay. TCRdb re-derived calls from the PCR reads in MiXCR, one entry per CDR3 protein. Seen here are fewer than 9,000 distinct CDR3 sequences, roughly four fifths observed once, and the top ten hold over 15%. The treatment was: roughly ten-day PBMC culture with coronavirus spike peptide pools or control peptides (ViraFEST assay). The culture of a few million PBMCs per well included approximately 9 IU/ml IL-2 and roughly 10 ug/ml peptide pools. The data were obtained in a study of vaccination and CD4 T cells after COVID-19. Study in general: The study enrolled six male and four female convalescents, two of whom were Hispanic.

The V segment lost 6 bases and the J segment 0 bases; nucleotides outside the gene matches: 3. CDR1 and CDR2 (germline): MNHNS, SASEGT. CDR3 length: 14 amino acids. This clonotype was sampled from a human donor who had recovered from COVID-19. The sequenced sample was CD4+ T cells from blood, cultured in vitro. The chain joins TRBV6-1 to TRBJ2-3; 7 bases line up with TRBD1. The CDR3 region is CASSRDSSTDTQYF. Here the CDR3 DNA reads TGTGCCAGCAGCCGGGACAGTAGCACAGATACGCAGTATTTT.